Below are 2 T cell receptor beta chains sequenced from a single sample in a study of blood T cell repertoires in COVID-19 (dated by TCRdb to about 2020). Library preparation was by the immunoSEQ multiplex PCR assay. TCRdb carries this immuneACCESS record with in-frame sequences only. Its versions omit some clonotypes, under half of them owing to an unresolved V gene in the studies checked, with the rest unexplained. Counted in this sample were 110,000 or so clones; 81% of them appeared once. The top ten constitute roughly 37% of the sample. What was sequenced was peripheral blood. The receptor set was obtained from an older man with acute or convalescent COVID-19.

V and J are TRBV19 and TRBJ1-2; TRBD1 agrees at 10 bases. The CDR3 runs 18 residues. With 7 bases clipped from V and 10 bases from J, the junction kept 24 bases outside the gene matches. Germline V gene data show CDR1 as LNHDA and CDR2 as SQIVND (reference sequence). The CDR3 reads CASTAREGQGIRFKNYTF. The DNA of the CDR3 is TGTGCCAGTACCGCCCGTGAGGGACAGGGGATTCGTTTTAAGAACTACACCTTC.

The chain couples TRBV3-1 (or the pseudogene TRBV3-2) to TRBJ2-1; D gene uncertain. CDR1 is LGHDT and CDR2 is YNNKEL in the germline V gene (reference sequence). The CDR3 length is 12 residues. V was pared by 3 bases and J by 11 bases, with 11 bases between. CDR3 coding DNA: TGTGCCAGCAGCCAGGCTGACTCGAAGCAGTTCTTC. This translates into CASSQADSKQFF.